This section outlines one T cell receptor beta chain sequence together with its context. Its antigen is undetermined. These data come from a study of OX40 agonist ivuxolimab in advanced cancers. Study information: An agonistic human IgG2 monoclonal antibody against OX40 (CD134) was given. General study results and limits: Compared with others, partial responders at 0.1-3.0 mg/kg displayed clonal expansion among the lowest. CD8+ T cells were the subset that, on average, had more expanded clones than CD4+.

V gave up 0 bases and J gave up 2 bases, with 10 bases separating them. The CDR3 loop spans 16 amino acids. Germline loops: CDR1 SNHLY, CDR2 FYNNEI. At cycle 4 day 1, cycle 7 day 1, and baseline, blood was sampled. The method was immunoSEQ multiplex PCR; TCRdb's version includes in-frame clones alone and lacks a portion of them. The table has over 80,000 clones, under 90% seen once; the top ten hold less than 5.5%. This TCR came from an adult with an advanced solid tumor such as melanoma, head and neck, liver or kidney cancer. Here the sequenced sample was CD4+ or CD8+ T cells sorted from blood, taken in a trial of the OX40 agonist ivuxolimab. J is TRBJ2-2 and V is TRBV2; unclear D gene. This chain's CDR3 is CASSEANSRNTGELFF. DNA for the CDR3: TGTGCCAGCAGTGAAGCGAATTCTCGCAACACCGGGGAGCTGTTTTTT. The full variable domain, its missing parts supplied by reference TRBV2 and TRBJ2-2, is EPEVTQTPSHQVTQMGQEVILRCVPISNHLYFYWYRQILGQKVEFLVSFYNNEISEKSEIFDDQFSVERPDGSNFTLKIRSTKLEDSAMYFCASSEANSRNTGELFFGEGSRLTVL.